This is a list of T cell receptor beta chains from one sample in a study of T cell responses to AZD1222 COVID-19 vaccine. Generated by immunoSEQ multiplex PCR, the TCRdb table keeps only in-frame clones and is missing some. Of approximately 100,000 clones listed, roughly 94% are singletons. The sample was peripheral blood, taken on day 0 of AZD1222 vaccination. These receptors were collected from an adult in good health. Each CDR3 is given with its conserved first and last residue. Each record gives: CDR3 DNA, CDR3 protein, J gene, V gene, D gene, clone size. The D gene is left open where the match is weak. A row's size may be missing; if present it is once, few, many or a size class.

CDR3nt: TGTGCCAGCAGTTTTCAATTCCGGACAGGGCTAACCTACGAGCAGTACTTC; CDR3aa: CASSFQFRTGLTYEQYF; j_gene: TRBJ2-7; v_gene: TRBV28; d_gene: TRBD1; abundance: -
CDR3nt: TGTGCCAGCAGGATGGACAGTTTTAGAAACGAGCAGTACTTC; CDR3aa: CASRMDSFRNEQYF; j_gene: TRBJ2-7; v_gene: TRBV6-6; d_gene: -; abundance: -
CDR3nt: TGTGCCAGCAGTCAAAGGGGGGGCGCTGAGACCCAGTACTTC; CDR3aa: CASSQRGGAETQYF; j_gene: TRBJ2-5; v_gene: TRBV28; d_gene: -; abundance: -
CDR3nt: TGTGCCAGCAGCTTGGTGGTGGGGGCAGATACGCAGTATTTT; CDR3aa: CASSLVVGADTQYF; j_gene: TRBJ2-3; v_gene: TRBV5-5; d_gene: -; abundance: -
CDR3nt: TGTGCCAGCAGTTACGGACTCCTACTTAACAATGAGCAGTTCTTC; CDR3aa: CASSYGLLLNNEQFF; j_gene: TRBJ2-1; v_gene: TRBV6-2/TRBV6-3; d_gene: -; abundance: -
CDR3nt: TGTGCCAGTAGTATGCGAACAGGGTATATTGAAGCTTTCTTT; CDR3aa: CASSMRTGYIEAFF; j_gene: TRBJ1-1; v_gene: TRBV19; d_gene: -; abundance: once
CDR3nt: TGCGCCAGCAGCCAAGGGGGAGCGGGAGTGGACGAGCAGTACTTC; CDR3aa: CASSQGGAGVDEQYF; j_gene: TRBJ2-7; v_gene: TRBV4-3; d_gene: TRBD2; abundance: -
CDR3nt: TGTGCCAGCAGCCCTGAGGGGGGGTTCGAGCAGTACTTC; CDR3aa: CASSPEGGFEQYF; j_gene: TRBJ2-7; v_gene: TRBV6-2/TRBV6-3; d_gene: -; abundance: once
CDR3nt: TGTGCCAGCAGCCTGGGACAGGGGAACACCGGGGAGCTGTTTTTT; CDR3aa: CASSLGQGNTGELFF; j_gene: TRBJ2-2; v_gene: TRBV5-6; d_gene: TRBD1; abundance: once
CDR3nt: TGTGCCAGCTGGGACAGGGATGTAAGCAATCAGCCCCAGCATTTT; CDR3aa: CASWDRDVSNQPQHF; j_gene: TRBJ1-5; v_gene: TRBV9; d_gene: TRBD1; abundance: once
CDR3nt: TGTGCCAGCTCACCAAACGGGGACGAGCAGTACTTC; CDR3aa: CASSPNGDEQYF; j_gene: TRBJ2-7; v_gene: TRBV18; d_gene: -; abundance: -
CDR3nt: TGTGCCAGCAGCCAAGAATCGGAGGGGCACTATGGCTACACCTTC; CDR3aa: CASSQESEGHYGYTF; j_gene: TRBJ1-2; v_gene: TRBV3-1/TRBV3-2; d_gene: -; abundance: few
CDR3nt: TGCGCCAGCAGCTTGGGACAGGGTAACCAAGAGACCCAGTACTTC; CDR3aa: CASSLGQGNQETQYF; j_gene: TRBJ2-5; v_gene: TRBV5-1; d_gene: TRBD1; abundance: -
CDR3nt: TGTGCCAGCAGTTCGCAGAGCGGGAGAGAGACCCAGTACTTC; CDR3aa: CASSSQSGRETQYF; j_gene: TRBJ2-5; v_gene: TRBV6-5; d_gene: TRBD2; abundance: once
CDR3nt: TGTGCCAGCAGCACTGAAGACAGGGGGTCATATCAGCCCCAGCATTTT; CDR3aa: CASSTEDRGSYQPQHF; j_gene: TRBJ1-5; v_gene: TRBV5-8; d_gene: TRBD1; abundance: -
CDR3nt: TGTGCCAGCAATGCCGGGACTAGCGTATACAATGAGCAGTTCTTC; CDR3aa: CASNAGTSVYNEQFF; j_gene: TRBJ2-1; v_gene: TRBV6-5; d_gene: TRBD2; abundance: -
CDR3nt: TGTGCCAGCAGTTCGAACTCTGGGGCCAACGTCCTGACTTTC; CDR3aa: CASSSNSGANVLTF; j_gene: TRBJ2-6; v_gene: TRBV6-5; d_gene: -; abundance: -
CDR3nt: TGCAGCTTCCGCGAGGGACAAATCACAGATACGCAGTATTTT; CDR3aa: CSFREGQITDTQYF; j_gene: TRBJ2-3; v_gene: TRBV29-1; d_gene: -; abundance: -
CDR3nt: TGTGCCAGCAGTTTAGGGCAGGCGGGAGAGCAGTACTTC; CDR3aa: CASSLGQAGEQYF; j_gene: TRBJ2-7; v_gene: TRBV27; d_gene: -; abundance: -
CDR3nt: TGTGCCAGCAGCCGACAGGGGATCTCTGGAAACACCATATATTTT; CDR3aa: CASSRQGISGNTIYF; j_gene: TRBJ1-3; v_gene: TRBV5-5; d_gene: TRBD1; abundance: -
CDR3nt: TGTGCCAGCAGCTTAGCTGTGAGGACAGATACGCAGTATTTT; CDR3aa: CASSLAVRTDTQYF; j_gene: TRBJ2-3; v_gene: TRBV7-8; d_gene: -; abundance: -
CDR3nt: TGTGCCAGCAGTTACTCTCTTTTAGGGGGCGGGCAGTACTTC; CDR3aa: CASSYSLLGGGQYF; j_gene: TRBJ2-7; v_gene: TRBV6-5; d_gene: TRBD1; abundance: -
CDR3nt: TGTGCCAGCAGTGGGGTTTCGGATTCACCCCTCCACTTT; CDR3aa: CASSGVSDSPLHF; j_gene: TRBJ1-6; v_gene: TRBV12-3/TRBV12-4; d_gene: -; abundance: -
CDR3nt: TGCGCCAGCAGCTTGATGACAGGCCAAGAGACCCAGTACTTC; CDR3aa: CASSLMTGQETQYF; j_gene: TRBJ2-5; v_gene: TRBV5-1; d_gene: -; abundance: -
CDR3nt: TGTGCCAGTAGTTGGGCAGGGTTTGTAGGCTACAATGAGCAGTTCTTC; CDR3aa: CASSWAGFVGYNEQFF; j_gene: TRBJ2-1; v_gene: TRBV19; d_gene: -; abundance: -
CDR3nt: TGTGCCAGCATGAGCATCATCACCGGGGAGCTGTTTTTT; CDR3aa: CASMSIITGELFF; j_gene: TRBJ2-2; v_gene: TRBV6-5; d_gene: -; abundance: -
CDR3nt: TGTGCCAGCAGCCTTTCCGGGCCCCTAGACAGCTATGGCTACACCTTC; CDR3aa: CASSLSGPLDSYGYTF; j_gene: TRBJ1-2; v_gene: TRBV7-2; d_gene: -; abundance: -
CDR3nt: TGTGCCAGCGGGGCTCGCGGCACTGAAGCTTTCTTT; CDR3aa: CASGARGTEAFF; j_gene: TRBJ1-1; v_gene: TRBV2; d_gene: -; abundance: -
CDR3nt: TGTGCCAGCAGCTACGCGGGGAGCGGTGCCTACGAGCAGTACTTC; CDR3aa: CASSYAGSGAYEQYF; j_gene: TRBJ2-7; v_gene: TRBV7-8; d_gene: -; abundance: few
CDR3nt: TGTGCCATCAGTGCCTTAAATGAGCAGTTCTTC; CDR3aa: CAISALNEQFF; j_gene: TRBJ2-1; v_gene: TRBV10-3; d_gene: -; abundance: -
CDR3nt: TGTGCCAGCAGTGACTCCCCAGGGAATCAGCCCCAGCATTTT; CDR3aa: CASSDSPGNQPQHF; j_gene: TRBJ1-5; v_gene: TRBV6-4; d_gene: -; abundance: -
CDR3nt: TGTGCCAGCAGCTTTAGACGACGGGGGGTGACTGAAGCTTTCTTT; CDR3aa: CASSFRRRGVTEAFF; j_gene: TRBJ1-1; v_gene: TRBV7-2; d_gene: -; abundance: -
CDR3nt: TGTGCCAGCAGTCCCACTAGCGCCACAGATACGCAGTATTTT; CDR3aa: CASSPTSATDTQYF; j_gene: TRBJ2-3; v_gene: TRBV2; d_gene: TRBD2; abundance: -
CDR3nt: TGTGCCAGCTCACCAAGGACGCTAGCGAGAGCCTACGAGCAGTACTTC; CDR3aa: CASSPRTLARAYEQYF; j_gene: TRBJ2-7; v_gene: TRBV18; d_gene: -; abundance: -
CDR3nt: TGCGCCAGCAGCCTTGGACAGCTTAATGAAAAACTGTTTTTT; CDR3aa: CASSLGQLNEKLFF; j_gene: TRBJ1-4; v_gene: TRBV5-1; d_gene: -; abundance: -
CDR3nt: TGTGCCAGCGGGGGAGACGGGACTTATCAGCCCCAGCATTTT; CDR3aa: CASGGDGTYQPQHF; j_gene: TRBJ1-5; v_gene: TRBV27; d_gene: -; abundance: -
CDR3nt: TGTGCCTGGAGGGACGCCCGGGGAACTAATGAAAAACTGTTTTTT; CDR3aa: CAWRDARGTNEKLFF; j_gene: TRBJ1-4; v_gene: TRBV30; d_gene: -; abundance: -
CDR3nt: TGTGCCAGCAGCCCCCAACTCTATAATTCACCCCTCCACTTT; CDR3aa: CASSPQLYNSPLHF; j_gene: TRBJ1-6; v_gene: TRBV28; d_gene: -; abundance: -
CDR3nt: TGTGCCAGCTTCTCGTACGGAACCTCCTATAATTCACCCCTCCACTTT; CDR3aa: CASFSYGTSYNSPLHF; j_gene: TRBJ1-6; v_gene: TRBV5-6; d_gene: -; abundance: once
CDR3nt: TGTGCCAGCAGCCAAGCGAAGTACGAGCAGTACTTC; CDR3aa: CASSQAKYEQYF; j_gene: TRBJ2-7; v_gene: TRBV3-1/TRBV3-2; d_gene: -; abundance: -
CDR3nt: TGTGCCAGCACCTTCCACGGGACAGGGGGTTCACCCCTCCACTTT; CDR3aa: CASTFHGTGGSPLHF; j_gene: TRBJ1-6; v_gene: TRBV27; d_gene: TRBD1; abundance: -
CDR3nt: TGTGCCTGGAGCCAGGGGGCGCGAGCTTTCTTT; CDR3aa: CAWSQGARAFF; j_gene: TRBJ1-1; v_gene: TRBV30; d_gene: TRBD1; abundance: -
CDR3nt: TGTGCCAGCAGCTTAGTGCCGGGACAGGGGAGGAATGAGCAGTTCTTC; CDR3aa: CASSLVPGQGRNEQFF; j_gene: TRBJ2-1; v_gene: TRBV7-2; d_gene: TRBD1; abundance: -
CDR3nt: TGTGCCAGCAGCTTAGCCGGGACAGGGTATGGCTACACCTTC; CDR3aa: CASSLAGTGYGYTF; j_gene: TRBJ1-2; v_gene: TRBV7-9; d_gene: TRBD1; abundance: -
CDR3nt: TGTGCCAGCAGTCCTACTCAGACTAGCCTTCAATACTACGAGCAGTACTTC; CDR3aa: CASSPTQTSLQYYEQYF; j_gene: TRBJ2-7; v_gene: TRBV6-6; d_gene: TRBD2; abundance: -
CDR3nt: TGTGCCAGCAGTTACGCGGCAGGGGGCTGGTCTAGCGGGTTGGATACGCAGTATTTT; CDR3aa: CASSYAAGGWSSGLDTQYF; j_gene: TRBJ2-3; v_gene: TRBV6-2/TRBV6-3; d_gene: -; abundance: -
CDR3nt: TGTGCCACCAAGCAGGGGGGCAGTGACAACACCATATATTTT; CDR3aa: CATKQGGSDNTIYF; j_gene: TRBJ1-3; v_gene: TRBV24-1; d_gene: TRBD1; abundance: -
CDR3nt: TGTGCCAGCAGTTATTCTGGCGGGTCTGGGGCCAACGTCCTGACTTTC; CDR3aa: CASSYSGGSGANVLTF; j_gene: TRBJ2-6; v_gene: TRBV6-6; d_gene: -; abundance: -
CDR3nt: TGTGCCAGCAGTTACAGGGGGCGCTTTTCCGGGGAGCTGTTTTTT; CDR3aa: CASSYRGRFSGELFF; j_gene: TRBJ2-2; v_gene: TRBV2; d_gene: TRBD1; abundance: once
CDR3nt: TGTGCCAGCAGTCTACAGGGACTCACTGAAGCTTTCTTT; CDR3aa: CASSLQGLTEAFF; j_gene: TRBJ1-1; v_gene: TRBV27; d_gene: -; abundance: -
CDR3nt: TGTGCCAGTAGTGATGGGACTCCCCAAGCCAAAAACATTCAGTACTTC; CDR3aa: CASSDGTPQAKNIQYF; j_gene: TRBJ2-4; v_gene: TRBV19; d_gene: -; abundance: -
CDR3nt: TGTGCCAGCAGTCACCGGGACAGGGGGCTGTACGAGCAGTACTTC; CDR3aa: CASSHRDRGLYEQYF; j_gene: TRBJ2-7; v_gene: TRBV27; d_gene: TRBD1; abundance: few
CDR3nt: TGTGCCAGCTCCGGAGGGGAGGGGGCGAATCTTAAGTATGGCTACACCTTC; CDR3aa: CASSGGEGANLKYGYTF; j_gene: TRBJ1-2; v_gene: TRBV5-4; d_gene: TRBD1; abundance: -
CDR3nt: TGTGCCAGCAGTGAAAGGGGAAACACCATATATTTT; CDR3aa: CASSERGNTIYF; j_gene: TRBJ1-3; v_gene: TRBV2; d_gene: -; abundance: -
CDR3nt: TGTGCCAGCAGTTTAACCAGCCCGGGGAGAGGAGATACGCAGTATTTT; CDR3aa: CASSLTSPGRGDTQYF; j_gene: TRBJ2-3; v_gene: TRBV27; d_gene: -; abundance: -
CDR3nt: TGCAGCGTTGCCACAGGGTCGGGCGAGCAGTACTTC; CDR3aa: CSVATGSGEQYF; j_gene: TRBJ2-7; v_gene: TRBV29-1; d_gene: -; abundance: once